These 29 T cell receptor beta chains were all obtained from the same sample, sequenced in a study of T cells in Graves' hyperthyroidism and ophthalmopathy. Amplified TCR beta CDR3 regions derived from RNA transcripts. An initial round of RT-PCR targeting the TCR CDR3 relied on the HTBI primer set. TCRdb processed the multiplex PCR reads anew with MiXCR; each CDR3 protein has one entry. This sample has about 360,000 distinct CDR3 sequences; 19% occur once, and the top ten carry 3.7%. The sequenced sample consisted of blood. The source is a young woman with Graves' hyperthyroidism.

The table lists this clonotype with many counts. This sequence joins TRBV7-2 and TRBJ1-2; TRBD1 matches 8 bases. The CDR3 sequence is 16 residues long. Germline assignment: CDR1 SGHTA and CDR2 FQGNSA. V shed 7 bases and J 1 base; nucleotides not matched to a gene: 11. The CDR3, as DNA: TGTGCCAGCACACGACCCGGACAGGGCTATAACTATGGCTACACCTTC. The encoded protein is CASTRPGQGYNYGYTF. Combining the CDR3 with reference TRBV7-2 and TRBJ1-2 gives the whole variable domain GAGVSQSPSNKVTEKGKDVELRCDPISGHTALYWYRQSLGQGLEFLIYFQGNSAPDKSGLPSDRFSAERTGGSVSTLTIQRTQQEDSAVYLCASTRPGQGYNYGYTFGSGTRLTVV.

This clonotype was observed a handful of times. DNA for the CDR3: TGTGCCAGCAGCTTAGGGGGACTAGCGGGACCCCAAGAGACCCAGTACTTC. Translating gives CASSLGGLAGPQETQYF. The chain combines TRBV7-3 with TRBJ2-5; the match to TRBD2 covers 13 bases. CDR1 SGHTA and CDR2 FQGTGA come from the germline V gene. V dropped 2 bases and J dropped 1; count of bases not matched to a gene: 4. This CDR3 comprises 17 residues.

This clonotype was seen ten or more times. V is TRBV6-5 and J is TRBJ1-2, with D maybe TRBD1 (5 bases). The CDR3 consists of 15 residues. The germline V gene has CDR1 MNHEY and CDR2 SVGAGI. Between the trimmed V and J ends, which lost 0 bases and 8 bases, there was a span of 16 bases. CDR3 nucleotide sequence: TGTGCCAGCAGTTACTCCTGGGGGTGGACGGGCGGCTACACCTTC. Translation: CASSYSWGWTGGYTF.

This clonotype has a count of ten or more. The rearrangement links TRBV27 to TRBJ2-7; D call uncertain. Germline V gene lookup returns CDR1 MNHEY and CDR2 SMNVEV (reference sequence). V was shortened by 6 bases and J by 0 bases, with 15 bases between the two germline ends. This CDR3 spans 15 amino acids. The CDR3 reads CASSPRARSSYEQYF. The CDR3 DNA reads TGTGCCAGCAGCCCCCGGGCCCGAAGCTCCTACGAGCAGTACTTC.

V gene TRBV6-5 combines with J gene TRBJ2-7; D is ambiguous. CDR1 and CDR2 (germline): MNHEY, SVGAGI. The CDR3 sequence is 12 residues long. The ends were cut back, 2 bases at V and 4 bases at J, with 6 bases in the middle. CDR3 bases: TGTGCCAGCAGTTACCTGAAATACGAGCAGTACTTC. This gives the protein CASSYLKYEQYF.

The table lists this clonotype with many counts. The chain recombines TRBV12-3 or TRBV12-4 with TRBJ1-5; D is unresolved. This CDR3 region has 13 residues. V shed 6 bases and J shed 5 bases, with 11 bases lying between them. The CDR3 spells CASSPLQHQPQHF. CDR3 in DNA: TGTGCCAGCAGCCCCCTGCAGCATCAGCCCCAGCATTTT.

The sample holds many counts of this clonotype. The J gene is TRBJ1-1, the V gene TRBV20-1, with unresolved D. CDR3 length: 13 residues. V was pared by 6 bases and J by 1 base, with 12 bases between. Germline V CDR1 and CDR2: DFQATT, SNEGSKA (reference sequence). CDR3 sequence: CSAPPPWNTEAFF. The CDR3 DNA reads TGCAGTGCCCCTCCCCCATGGAACACTGAAGCTTTCTTT.

This clonotype showed up just once. The V gene is TRBV28, the J gene TRBJ2-7; TRBD2 is a possible D gene (6 bases). Germline assignment: CDR1 MDHEN and CDR2 SYDVKM. The length of the CDR3 is 13 residues. Trimming cost V 10 bases and J 4 bases, with 17 bases left between them. CDR3 coding DNA: TGTGCCACCCCAAGGAGGGCGGGTTACGAGCAGTACTTC. Amino acid sequence: CATPRRAGYEQYF. Full variable domain (rest looked up from reference TRBV28 and TRBJ2-7): DVKVTQSSRYLVKRTGEKVFLECVQDMDHENMFWYRQDPGLGLRLIYFSYDVKMKEKGDIPEGYSVSREKKERFSLILESASTNQTSMYLCATPRRAGYEQYFGPGTRLTVT.

About this clonotype itself: This may stem from a read error, because a much larger clone lies one nucleotide away. This rearrangement joins TRBV7-3 to TRBJ1-1; the D is unclear. Germline CDR1 and CDR2: SGHTA and FQGTGA. The CDR3 length is 13 residues. The CDR3 region has the DNA TGTGCCAGCAGCTTAGGGAGACTCACTGAAGCTTGCTTT. Translated: CASSLGRLTEACF.

This clonotype was seen a handful of times. The genes are TRBV3-1 and TRBJ2-2; TRBD2 aligns across 11 bases. This CDR3 spans 15 amino acids. From germline, CDR1 is LGHDT and CDR2 YNNKEL (reference sequence). With 10 bases clipped from V and 6 bases from J, the junction kept 10 bases outside the gene matches. The CDR3 region has the DNA TGTGCCACCCAGCAGTCGACTAGCGGGGCCGGGGAGCTGTTTTTT. Translated, it gives CATQQSTSGAGELFF.

This clonotype was observed a few times. This chain links TRBV6-1 with TRBJ2-7, with a tentative D call TRBD2 (6 bases). Germline CDR1 MNHNS, CDR2 SASEGT. Trimming pared 6 bases from V and 3 bases from J, leaving 15 bases between. This CDR3 has 14 amino acids. The CDR3 DNA reads as TGTGCCAGCAGCGAGGGACTGATCCTCTACGAGCAGTACTTC. Protein sequence: CASSEGLILYEQYF.

This clonotype occurred many times. In DNA form, the CDR3 reads TGCAGTGCTGGGGACCCGGATTCAGGGAATAAGCAGTACTTC. This translates into CSAGDPDSGNKQYF. V usage is TRBV20-1 and J usage is TRBJ2-7; TRBD1 or TRBD2 may be the D gene (5 bases each). Germline V gene lookup returns CDR1 DFQATT and CDR2 SNEGSKA (reference sequence). The V end was cut by 5 bases, the J end by 8 bases, with 22 bases between. This CDR3 is built from 14 residues.

The chain has TRBV12-3 or TRBV12-4 and TRBJ1-3; D perhaps matches TRBD1 (5 bases). This CDR3 comprises 14 residues. The V gene lost 6 bases and the J gene lost 3 bases, with 12 bases spanning the gap. Written as DNA, the CDR3 is TGTGCCAGCAGACCGGGACGGCGTGGAAACACCATATATTTT. The encoded protein is CASRPGRRGNTIYF.

This clonotype has a handful of counts. The chain couples TRBV4-1 to TRBJ1-1; D is uncertain. Trimming shortened V by 0 bases and J by 2 bases, and 10 bases separated the two germline ends. CDR3 length equals 15 residues. Germline CDR1 is MGHRA and CDR2 is YSYEKL. The CDR3 coding sequence is TGCGCCAGCAGCCAAGAGGGCCACTTCAACACTGAAGCTTTCTTT. Protein: CASSQEGHFNTEAFF.

The chain combines TRBV7-3 with TRBJ1-1; weak D call: TRBD1 (6 bases). This CDR3 contains 17 residues. CDR1 and CDR2 from the germline V gene are SGHTA and FQGTGA. V dropped 0 bases and J dropped 5 bases, with 19 bases sitting between them. CDR3 in amino acids: CASSLTPSGVGETEAFF. The CDR3 coding sequence is TGTGCCAGCAGCTTAACCCCCTCAGGGGTCGGGGAAACTGAAGCTTTCTTT.

This clonotype came up many times. The V call is TRBV18, the J call TRBJ1-2; D call uncertain. Germline values: CDR1 KGHSH, CDR2 LQKENI. CDR3 length: 13 residues. V lost 3 bases to trimming and J lost 4 bases, with 9 bases between them. The CDR3 sequence: CASSPGSSYGYTF. The CDR3 region has the DNA TGTGCCAGCTCACCGGGTAGCAGCTATGGCTACACCTTC.

This clonotype occurred a few times. The J gene is TRBJ1-2, the V gene TRBV2; D remains unclear. CDR1 is SNHLY, CDR2 FYNNEI, per germline. This CDR3 spans 14 amino acids. Trimming took off 3 bases at V and 2 bases at J, with 10 bases between the two ends. The CDR3 nucleotides are TGTGCCAGCAGTGAGATACAACCAAACTATGGCTACACCTTC. The encoded protein is CASSEIQPNYGYTF. Drawing the rest from reference TRBV2 and TRBJ1-2, the complete variable domain is EPEVTQTPSHQVTQMGQEVILRCVPISNHLYFYWYRQILGQKVEFLVSFYNNEISEKSEIFDDQFSVERPDGSNFTLKIRSTKLEDSAMYFCASSEIQPNYGYTFGSGTRLTVV.

This clonotype was observed at least ten times. This chain links TRBV6-5 with TRBJ1-1; possibly TRBD1 for D (6 bases). V lost 3 bases, J lost 8 bases, and 7 bases lay in between. Germline CDR1 and CDR2: MNHEY and SVGAGI. This CDR3 is 11 amino acids long. The CDR3 sequence: CASSYGQEAFF. CDR3 bases: TGTGCCAGCAGTTATGGACAGGAAGCTTTCTTT.

The table lists this clonotype with many counts. The chain is built from TRBV6-1 and TRBJ1-2; D not resolved. The CDR3 consists of 14 residues. The V and J ends lost 6 bases and 4 bases respectively, with 15 bases between them. Per germline, CDR1 MNHNS and CDR2 SASEGT. CDR3 sequence: CASRSYSDSYGYTF. CDR3 bases: TGTGCCAGCAGATCCTACAGCGATAGCTATGGCTACACCTTC.

In its sample, this clonotype was seen many times. J is TRBJ1-2 and V is TRBV5-1; D remains ambiguous. Per the germline V gene, CDR1 is SGHRS and CDR2 is YFSETQ. This CDR3 spans 17 amino acids. Trimming removed 0 bases from V and 4 bases from J, with 19 bases in between. The CDR3 sequence: CASSLAERSAPVYGYTF. The CDR3 bases are TGCGCCAGCAGCTTGGCCGAGAGGAGTGCCCCCGTCTATGGCTACACCTTC.

In this sample, this clonotype turned up many times. The chain recombines TRBV24-1 with TRBJ1-1; D remains unclear. Germline-derived CDR1 and CDR2 are KGHDR and SFDVKD. There are 12 residues in the CDR3. V gave up 5 bases and J gave up 3 bases, with 6 bases separating them. The chain's CDR3 is CATSGTDTEAFF. The CDR3 DNA is TGTGCCACCAGTGGGACGGACACTGAAGCTTTCTTT.

Worth noting for this clonotype: The junction and the germline gene differ at one end; a read error may be behind it. The chain employs TRBV2 and TRBJ2-7; maybe TRBD2 (6 bases). Germline values: CDR1 SNHLY, CDR2 FYNNEI. This CDR3 comprises 13 residues. CDR3 nucleotides: TGTGTCAGCAGCCCTGACATCCGGGGGGAGCAGTACTTC. It codes for CVSSPDIRGEQYF. The entire variable domain, with the rest obtained from reference TRBV2 and TRBJ2-7, is as follows: EPEVTQTPSHQVTQMGQEVILRCVPISNHLYFYWYRQILGQKVEFLVSFYNNEISEKSEIFDDQFSVERPDGSNFTLKIRSTKLEDSAMYFCVSSPDIRGEQYFGPGTRLTVT.

This clonotype was observed many times. Germline is not matched at one junction end, which may reflect a read error. This chain uses TRBV18 with TRBJ2-5, with 8 positions matching TRBD2. Germline CDR1 reads KGHSH; CDR2 reads LQKENI. The CDR3 covers 15 residues. The DNA for the CDR3 is TGTGCCAACTCACCGCGAGCGGGGGACCAAGAGACCCAGTACTTC. It translates to CANSPRAGDQETQYF.

The J gene is TRBJ2-2, the V gene TRBV3-1; 9 bases fit TRBD2. Germline V CDR1 and CDR2: LGHDT, YNNKEL (reference sequence). The CDR3 has 15 residues. The trim removed 2 bases at V and 8 bases at J, leaving 6 bases unmatched. The CDR3 spells CASSQLAGRLGELFF. DNA for the CDR3: TGTGCCAGCAGCCAACTAGCGGGGCGGCTTGGGGAGCTGTTTTTT. The full variable domain, in which reference TRBV3-1 and TRBJ2-2 provide the parts outside the CDR3, is DTAVSQTPKYLVTQMGNDKSIKCEQNLGHDTMYWYKQDSKKFLKIMFSYNNKELIINETVPNRFSPKSPDKAHLNLHINSLELGDSAVYFCASSQLAGRLGELFFGEGSRLTVL.

This clonotype occurred many times. Written as DNA, the CDR3 is TGTGCCAGCAGTGAGTTTGATCGGGTTTACGAGCAGTACTTC. Translation: CASSEFDRVYEQYF. The chain is built from TRBV2 and TRBJ2-7; D unclear. Germline V lookup: CDR1 SNHLY, CDR2 FYNNEI. Trimming took 3 bases from V and 4 from J, leaving 13 bases between them. CDR3 size: 14 residues.

The chain joins TRBV27 to TRBJ2-7; 9 bases are shared with TRBD1. After removal of 6 bases from V and 3 bases from J, the junction contained 3 bases not matched to a gene. This CDR3 comprises 13 residues. Germline CDR1 reads MNHEY; CDR2 reads SMNVEV (reference sequence). CDR3 protein: CASRETGGYEQYF. For the CDR3, the DNA is TGTGCCAGCAGGGAGACAGGGGGCTACGAGCAGTACTTC.

This clonotype was seen ten or more times. The V gene is TRBV9, the J gene TRBJ2-5; 9 nucleotides line up with TRBD2. J lost 4 bases, V lost 4 bases, and 11 bases had no gene match. The CDR3 extends over 16 amino acids. Germline V CDR1 and CDR2: SGDLS, YYNGEE. The CDR3 coding sequence is TGTGCCAGCAGCTACACAGGGCGGGGGGGCCCAGAGACCCAGTACTTC. It is translated as CASSYTGRGGPETQYF.

This clonotype was seen ten or more times. V gene TRBV28 combines with J gene TRBJ1-1, with D unclear. There are 15 residues in the CDR3. Germline CDR1 is MDHEN and CDR2 is SYDVKM. Trimming took off 3 bases at V and 0 bases at J, with 11 bases between the two ends. CDR3 sequence: CASSLPGSMNTEAFF. For the CDR3, the DNA is TGTGCCAGCAGTTTGCCGGGTTCCATGAACACTGAAGCTTTCTTT.

This clonotype was seen ten or more times. CDR3 region: CASSEYRSTDTEAFF. The CDR3 region has the DNA TGTGCCAGCAGTGAATACAGATCCACGGACACTGAAGCTTTCTTT. The chain is built from TRBV6-1 and TRBJ1-1; no clear D gene. CDR3 size: 15 residues. CDR1 and CDR2 from the germline V gene are MNHNS and SASEGT. Between the trimmed V and J ends, which lost 2 bases and 3 bases, there was a span of 13 bases.